Reported below is one TCR beta chain. Trimming removed 1 base from V and 3 bases from J, with 3 bases in between. The CDR3 spans 12 residues. Germline CDR1 and CDR2: SGHKS and YYEKEE (reference sequence). This sample is part of a study of cytomegalovirus exposure and HLA in healthy donors. The PCR employed 60 Vbeta primers together with 13 Jbeta primers. As handled by the study authors: Unique TCR beta chains totaled some 80 million in a later count, with around 10 million of them shared. Some clones are missing from TCRdb's copy, which holds only in-frame ones; the method was immunoSEQ multiplex PCR. V, J and clone size were drawn from that table, and D and trimming were deduced from the DNA. The table lists roughly 160,000 clones, approximately 80% of them singletons.

This chain links TRBV5-5 with TRBJ2-3; D uncertain. The receptor's source is a man aged 25 to 40 in good health and CMV-seronegative. Sequencing input: PBMCs. CDR3 protein: CASSLLTDTQYF. In nucleotides, the CDR3 is TGTGCCAGCAGCTTGTTAACAGATACGCAGTATTTT.